A selection of T cell receptor beta chains follows, all from one sample in a study of glioma-infiltrating T cells. Using its own MiXCR run on the multiplex PCR reads, TCRdb lists one record per CDR3 protein. The sample shows tens of thousands of distinct CDR3 sequences, about 25% of them seen only once. Source material: glioma tissue, nonneoplastic brain tissue, or PBMCs (not recorded which). Receptor source: a human donor with low-grade glioma or glioblastoma, undergoing nonglioma brain surgery, or in good health (not recorded which). Both conserved end residues are part of each CDR3. A D gene is named only where the DNA matches it firmly. Some rows have no size entry. The others give once, few or many, or a class for an expanded clone.

D: -
length: 18
J: TRBJ2-1
V: TRBV3-1
size: many
DNA: TGTGCCAGCAGCCAAGATTTGATAGGCCCCAAGTACAGCAATGAGCAGTTCTTC
CDR3: CASSQDLIGPKYSNEQFF

D: -
length: 14
J: TRBJ1-2
V: TRBV7-2
size: many
DNA: TGTGCCAGCAGCTTAGAACAGGGCATCTATGGCTACACCTTC
CDR3: CASSLEQGIYGYTF

D: -
length: 12
J: TRBJ1-1
V: TRBV7-9
size: many
DNA: TGTGCCAGCAGCAGGGCCCACACTGAAGCTTTCTTT
CDR3: CASSRAHTEAFF

D: -
length: 12
J: TRBJ2-1
V: TRBV12-3/TRBV12-4
size: many
DNA: TGTGCCAGCAGCCACCCTCATCCGGAGCAGTTCTTC
CDR3: CASSHPHPEQFF

D: -
length: 14
J: TRBJ2-3
V: TRBV7-9
size: many
DNA: TGTGCCAGCAGTTCCAGGAGGCTGGGAGATACGCAGTATTTT
CDR3: CASSSRRLGDTQYF

D: -
length: 15
J: TRBJ1-3
V: TRBV5-4
size: -
DNA: TGTGCCAGCAGCCCTCGGGGCAACTCTGGAAACACCATATATTTT
CDR3: CASSPRGNSGNTIYF

D: TRBD1
length: 16
J: TRBJ2-5
V: TRBV12-5
size: few
DNA: TGTGCTAGTGGTTTGGTACGCGGGACAGGTCAAGAGACCCAGTACTTC
CDR3: CASGLVRGTGQETQYF

D: -
length: 16
J: TRBJ2-1
V: TRBV6-2/TRBV6-3
size: -
DNA: TGTGCCAGCAGTTCAAGGGACGGAAGCTCCTACAGTGAGCATTTCTTC
CDR3: CASSSRDGSSYSEHFF

D: -
length: 14
J: TRBJ2-5
V: TRBV5-1
size: -
DNA: TGCGCCAGCAGCCCTTCTCGGGCACAAGAGACCCAGTACTTC
CDR3: CASSPSRAQETQYF

D: -
length: 14
J: TRBJ2-1
V: TRBV6-5
size: many
DNA: TGTGCCAGCAGTTACTCGACTGGATACAATGAGCAGTTCTTC
CDR3: CASSYSTGYNEQFF

D: -
length: 16
J: TRBJ2-5
V: TRBV7-2
size: many
DNA: TGTGCCAGCAGCTTACGTCCTAGTGGGCCGGTTCGGACCCAGTACTTC
CDR3: CASSLRPSGPVRTQYF

D: -
length: 12
J: TRBJ1-2
V: TRBV6-1
size: many
DNA: TGTGCCAGCAGTGCCGGGGGCTATGGCTACACCTTC
CDR3: CASSAGGYGYTF

D: -
length: 14
J: TRBJ1-2
V: TRBV7-9
size: many
DNA: TGTGCCAGCAGCTTAATGACGGGGGGAAGCGGCTACACCTTC
CDR3: CASSLMTGGSGYTF

D: TRBD2
length: 14
J: TRBJ2-1
V: TRBV20-1
size: -
DNA: TGCAGTGCCAGAGTAGCGGGAGATCCGGGTGATCAGTTCTTC
CDR3: CSARVAGDPGDQFF

D: -
length: 13
J: TRBJ1-2
V: TRBV2
size: -
DNA: TGTGCCATCAGTGGAGGCAACTCCTATGGCTACACCTTC
CDR3: CAISGGNSYGYTF

D: -
length: 14
J: TRBJ1-2
V: TRBV11-1
size: -
DNA: TGTGCCAGCAGCCGCACCGACGGAAACTATGGCTACACCTTC
CDR3: CASSRTDGNYGYTF

D: TRBD2
length: 15
J: TRBJ2-3
V: TRBV6-2/TRBV6-3
size: many
DNA: TGTGCCAGCAGTGCTAGCGGGAGTATAGCAGATACGCAGTATTTT
CDR3: CASSASGSIADTQYF

D: -
length: 11
J: TRBJ2-3
V: TRBV6-1
size: many
DNA: TGTGCCAGCAGTGGACTAGATACGCAGTATTTT
CDR3: CASSGLDTQYF